This T cell receptor (beta chain) was sequenced during a study of blood T cells in healthy people across ages. Study results and caveats: Without sorted subsets, naive and antigen-experienced compartments could not be conclusively compared. Higher diversity and more naive CD4+ cells were features of long-lived donors, compared to aged donors.

Using a J-beta primer mix together with a sample-barcoded 5' primer, a second PCR was run for about 6 to 11 cycles. TCRdb reprocessed the 5' RACE reads with MiXCR, giving one entry per CDR3 protein. Of around 1.7 million distinct CDR3 sequences listed, 25% to 30% were seen once; the top ten hold roughly 8.2%. This clonotype appeared many times. Its cognate antigen is unknown. The CDR3 contains 15 residues. Germline assignment: CDR1 SGHTA and CDR2 FQGTGA. Trimming cost V 4 bases and J 4 bases, with 14 bases left between them. The TCR comes from a woman aged 25 to 39 in good health. Specimen: blood. The rearrangement links TRBV7-3 to TRBJ2-1; maybe TRBD1 (5 bases). CDR3 coding DNA: TGTGCCAGCAGCTCCTTCCCGACAGCGTACAATGAGCAGTTCTTC. Translation gives CASSSFPTAYNEQFF.